These 10 T cell receptor beta chains were sequenced from one sample in a study of blood T cells in healthy people across ages. A sample-barcoded 5' primer and a J-beta primer mix were used in a second PCR of about 7 to 12 cycles. TCRdb reprocessed the 5' RACE reads with MiXCR, giving one entry per CDR3 protein. The table has some 780,000 distinct CDR3 sequences, around 50% seen once. Sequencing was done on a sample of blood. The receptors come from a man between 35 and 55 years old in good health.

There are a few counts of this clonotype. The rearrangement uses TRBV28 and TRBJ2-3, with TRBD2 matching over 12 bases. With V trimmed by 2 bases and J by 0 bases, 6 bases remained unmatched. Germline lookup yields CDR1 MDHEN and CDR2 SYDVKM. This CDR3 is built from 18 residues. The CDR3 DNA reads as TGTGCCAGCAGTTTAGTCCTAGCGGGAGGGGCGAGCACAGATACGCAGTATTTT. It encodes CASSLVLAGGASTDTQYF.

The genes are TRBV29-1 and TRBJ1-5; TRBD1 matches at 9 bases. Germline assignment: CDR1 SQVTM and CDR2 ANQGSEA. Trimming removed 7 bases from V and 2 bases from J; junction bases left unmatched: 6. The CDR3 runs to 14 residues. The DNA of the CDR3 is TGCAGCGCCCGGACAGGGGACGGCAATCAGCCCCAGCATTTT. Translated, it gives CSARTGDGNQPQHF.

V usage is TRBV28 and J usage is TRBJ1-5; tentatively, D is TRBD1 (5 bases). Germline loops: CDR1 MDHEN, CDR2 SYDVKM. V was cut by 6 bases and J by 0 bases, with 21 bases left in between. The length of the CDR3 is 18 residues. The CDR3 loop is CASRPAKGSGFSNQPQHF. The CDR3 region has the DNA TGTGCCAGCAGGCCCGCAAAGGGGAGTGGTTTTAGCAATCAGCCCCAGCATTTT.

This clonotype has just a few counts. CDR3 region: CSVNRQGSGEQFF. The CDR3 DNA is TGCAGCGTTAATAGACAGGGGTCAGGTGAGCAGTTCTTC. This rearrangement joins TRBV29-1 to TRBJ2-1; 8 bases map to TRBD1. Germline V gene lookup returns CDR1 SQVTM and CDR2 ANQGSEA. With V trimmed by 5 bases and J by 9 bases, 9 bases remained unmatched. This CDR3 spans 13 amino acids.

V usage is TRBV11-2 and J usage is TRBJ1-4; possibly TRBD1 for D (6 bases). The CDR3 consists of 15 residues. Trimming stripped 3 bases from V and 6 bases from J, with 14 bases between. In germline, CDR1 is SGHAT, CDR2 FQNNGV. For the CDR3, the DNA is TGTGCCAGCAGCTTCCTTCGGACAGAGTATGAAAAACTGTTTTTT. Residues: CASSFLRTEYEKLFF.

This chain connects TRBV28 to TRBJ1-1; TRBD1 is a possible D gene (5 bases). V was cut by 8 bases and J by 3 bases, with 22 bases left in between. The germline gives CDR1 MDHEN, CDR2 SYDVKM. The CDR3 length is 16 residues. The CDR3 here is CASRPVTWGVDTEAFF. The CDR3 DNA follows: TGTGCCAGCCGTCCGGTTACCTGGGGGGTAGACACTGAAGCTTTCTTT.

As concerns this clonotype: No DNA is shown, since the ends of the CDR3 on it are uncertain; the CDR3 is the one TCRdb lists. The chain carries TRBV24-1 and TRBJ2-3. The CDR3 is 13 amino acids in total, end residues counted. Germline V gene data show CDR1 as KGHDR and CDR2 as SFDVKD. CDR3 loop: CATSVPAGDTQYF.

The chain employs TRBV27 and TRBJ1-2, with D perhaps TRBD1 (5 bases). V was cut by 6 bases and J by 4 bases, with 15 bases left in between. The V gene's germline CDR1 is MNHEY and CDR2 SMNVEV (reference sequence). The CDR3 is 14 amino acids. CDR3 DNA sequence: TGTGCCAGCAGAAAGAAAGGGGTTAGCTATGGCTACACCTTC. It yields the protein CASRKKGVSYGYTF.

This clonotype was observed a handful of times. The chain carries TRBV7-2 and TRBJ2-1; 12 nucleotides line up with TRBD2. J gave up 4 bases and V 5 bases, and 0 bases lay outside the gene matches. The V gene's germline CDR1 is SGHTA and CDR2 FQGNSA. The CDR3 is 14 residues long. The CDR3 sequence is CASSGLAGYNEQFF. The CDR3 bases are TGTGCCAGCAGCGGACTAGCGGGATACAATGAGCAGTTCTTC.

The chain has TRBV10-3 and TRBJ2-2, with D unresolved. Trimming left V 6 bases short and J 4 bases short, with 12 bases between. The V gene's germline CDR1 is ENHRY and CDR2 SYGVKD. The length of the CDR3 is 14 residues. CDR3 DNA: TGTGCCATCAGAGAACCGGGTTCCACCGGGGAGCTGTTTTTT. It is translated as CAIREPGSTGELFF.